Listed below are T cell receptor beta chains from one sample, sequenced in a study of technical replicates of blood from a handful of donors. This table comes from immunoSEQ multiplex PCR, and its TCRdb copy is limited to in-frame clones, with some not included. The top ten clones hold over 0.2% of a sample with 70,000 to 80,000 clones, approximately 96% of them seen once. The sample was T cells isolated from PBMCs. These receptor sequences come from a human donor in good health. CDR3s include the opening cysteine and the closing phenylalanine or tryptophan. The order of the fields is J gene, clone size, D gene, V gene, CDR3 DNA, CDR3 protein. The D gene is left open where the match is weak. The size field is filled for only some rows; it gives once, few, many or a size class.

TRBJ2-7	.	.	TRBV2	TGTGCCAGCAGTAACCAGGGGTTGGTTAGCGAGCAGTACTTC	CASSNQGLVSEQYF
TRBJ1-1	.	.	TRBV7-9	TGTGCCAGCAACCCACTTACAGTTGCGGCTTTCTTT	CASNPLTVAAFF
TRBJ1-2	.	TRBD1	TRBV6-1	TGTGCCAGCATTCAGGACAGGAACTATGGCTACACCTTC	CASIQDRNYGYTF
TRBJ2-7	.	.	TRBV5-1	TGCGCCAGCAGCTCGTCAGGACACTCCTACGAGCAGTACTTC	CASSSSGHSYEQYF
TRBJ1-2	.	.	TRBV23-1	TGCGCCAGCAGTCACCCCGCCCGAGTGGGGCGTAGGAGCTATGGCTACACCTTC	CASSHPARVGRRSYGYTF
TRBJ2-1	.	TRBD2	TRBV28	TGTGCCAGCAGTCTCTTAACCGGGACTACCAGCAATGAGCAGTTCTTC	CASSLLTGTTSNEQFF
TRBJ2-7	.	TRBD1	TRBV25-1	TGTGCCAGCAGTGGGGACAGCTCCTACGAGCAGTACTTC	CASSGDSSYEQYF
TRBJ2-3	.	TRBD2	TRBV4-2	TGTGCCAGCAGCCCGAGCACGGCGGGGGGTGCCACAGATACGCAGTATTTT	CASSPSTAGGATDTQYF
TRBJ1-5	.	.	TRBV27	TGTGCCAGCAGTTTTGGAGAGAATCAGCCCCAGCATTTT	CASSFGENQPQHF
TRBJ2-1	.	.	TRBV15	TGTGCCACCCGGGGAGGTGGGTACAATGAGCAGTTCTTC	CATRGGGYNEQFF
TRBJ1-2	.	.	TRBV4-2	TGTGCCAGCAGCCAAGCGGGAGAAGGTGGCTACACCTTC	CASSQAGEGGYTF
TRBJ1-1	.	.	TRBV9	TGTGCCAGCAGCCGCGGCGTCAAGATCATTGAAGCTTTCTTT	CASSRGVKIIEAFF
TRBJ2-7	once	TRBD1	TRBV28	TGTGCCAGCACTCATTTTTTCACAGGGGCGAGCTCCTACGAGCAGTACTTC	CASTHFFTGASSYEQYF
TRBJ2-2	once	.	TRBV5-1	TGCGCCAGCAGCTTCGGAGACACCGGGGAGCTGTTTTTT	CASSFGDTGELFF
TRBJ2-7	.	.	TRBV6-1	TGTGCCAGCATCCCAGGCGCCAGCTCCTACGAGCAGTACTTC	CASIPGASSYEQYF
TRBJ2-1	.	TRBD2	TRBV4-1	TGCGCCAGCGAGTTGACAGCGGGGGGCGAGCAGTTCTTC	CASELTAGGEQFF
TRBJ2-7	.	TRBD2	TRBV4-2	TGTGCCAGCAGGCTTAGCGGGACTTCCTACGAGCAGTACTTC	CASRLSGTSYEQYF
TRBJ2-1	.	TRBD2	TRBV2	TGTGCCAGCAGTACGGGACTAGCTTACAATGAGCAGTTCTTC	CASSTGLAYNEQFF
TRBJ2-7	.	.	TRBV7-2	TGTGCCAGCAGCTTAGAGGGGCTCTACGAGCAGTACTTC	CASSLEGLYEQYF
TRBJ2-5	.	TRBD2	TRBV7-6	TGTGCCAGCAGCACGGGGGGGGACGGTCGAGAGACCCAGTACTTC	CASSTGGDGRETQYF
TRBJ2-7	.	TRBD2	TRBV19	TGTGCCAGTAGACCCGGGCGGGGGGCGAGGAACGAGCAGTACTTC	CASRPGRGARNEQYF
TRBJ2-5	.	.	TRBV12-5	TGTGCTAGTGGTTTGCTAGGGGCAGGAGAGACCCAGTACTTC	CASGLLGAGETQYF
TRBJ1-5	.	TRBD1	TRBV19	TGTGCCAGTAACTTGGGACAGGGATTGGATCAGCCCCAGCATTTT	CASNLGQGLDQPQHF
TRBJ1-1	.	.	TRBV6-1	TGTGCCAGCAGTGAATCAGGGCTTAGGACGGTTGGATACACTGAAGCTTTCTTT	CASSESGLRTVGYTEAFF
TRBJ2-1	once	.	TRBV6-5	TGTGCCAGCAGTCTTACGGGTGTCGACCGGGACAAGCAGTTCTTC	CASSLTGVDRDKQFF
TRBJ1-1	.	.	TRBV6-6	TGTGCCAGCAGTTACACTGGTGAAGCTTTCTTT	CASSYTGEAFF
TRBJ1-1	once	.	TRBV7-3	TGTGCCACCGCGGTCGGGATGAACACTGAAGCTTTCTTT	CATAVGMNTEAFF
TRBJ1-5	.	.	TRBV14	TGTGCCAGCAGCCGTGCGGGAGGTGATCAGCCCCAGCATTTT	CASSRAGGDQPQHF
TRBJ2-7	.	TRBD2	TRBV10-2	TGCGCTAGCGGGAGCTCCTACGAGCAGTACTTC	CASGSSYEQYF
TRBJ2-7	.	.	TRBV18	TGTGCCAGCTCACCACCCGAAACAGGGTTCTACGAGCAGTACTTC	CASSPPETGFYEQYF
TRBJ2-5	.	TRBD2	TRBV20-1	TGCAGTGCCTTCGCGGGGGGAACCCAGTACTTC	CSAFAGGTQYF
TRBJ1-1	.	.	TRBV15	TGTGCCACCAGCAGAGTAAGCGAGACAGGCCCAAACACTGAAGCTTTCTTT	CATSRVSETGPNTEAFF
TRBJ2-7	.	TRBD1	TRBV19	TGTGCCAGTAGTCTAAGGGACAGGGGAACTCACGAGCAGTACTTC	CASSLRDRGTHEQYF
TRBJ2-3	.	.	TRBV2	TGTGCCAGCAGTGAAGAGGGGGGGGTCTACACAGATACGCAGTATTTT	CASSEEGGVYTDTQYF
TRBJ2-3	.	.	TRBV10-2	TGCGCCAGCAGCCCGGGAAGGCGTGAAATCACAGATACGCAGTATTTT	CASSPGRREITDTQYF
TRBJ1-1	once	.	TRBV7-8	TGTGCCAGCAGCTTCTGGGGCTTGAACACTGAAGCTTTCTTT	CASSFWGLNTEAFF
TRBJ2-7	.	.	TRBV28	TGTGCCAGCAGCTTGATAGACAAAGGCTACGAGCAGTACTTC	CASSLIDKGYEQYF
TRBJ1-5	.	TRBD1	TRBV5-1	TGCGCCAGCAGCCCGGGGACAGTTGGGTCCTTCAATCAGCCCCAGCATTTT	CASSPGTVGSFNQPQHF
TRBJ2-3	.	.	TRBV6-6	TGTGCCACCGAGCTGACAGATACGCAGTATTTT	CATELTDTQYF
TRBJ1-1	.	TRBD1	TRBV19	TGTGCCAGTAGACGACAGGGAATGAACACTGAAGCTTTCTTT	CASRRQGMNTEAFF
TRBJ2-5	.	.	TRBV4-1	TGCGCCAGCAGCCAGACAGGCCAAGAGACCCAGTACTTC	CASSQTGQETQYF
TRBJ2-7	.	.	TRBV5-4	TGTGCCAGCAGCTTGAACCCTTCGGGCTCCTACGAGCAGTACTTC	CASSLNPSGSYEQYF
TRBJ1-5	.	TRBD1	TRBV7-9	TGTGCCAGCAGCCGTACAGGGGGGAATCAGCCCCAGCATTTT	CASSRTGGNQPQHF
TRBJ2-5	.	TRBD1	TRBV2	TGTGCCAGCAGCCGGGCGGGACAGGGTTCAGAGACCCAGTACTTC	CASSRAGQGSETQYF
TRBJ2-2	.	.	TRBV29-1	TGCAGCGGGAGCGGGTACACCGGGGAGCTGTTTTTT	CSGSGYTGELFF
TRBJ1-1	.	.	TRBV7-3	TGTGCCAGCAGCTTAAACAGGGCGGCTGAAGCTTTCTTT	CASSLNRAAEAFF
TRBJ1-1	.	.	TRBV6-5	TGTGCCAGTCGGACAGCGAACACTGAAGCTTTCTTT	CASRTANTEAFF
TRBJ2-7	.	.	TRBV2	TGTGCCAGCAGGGGGGGTCCCTTCTACGAGCAGTACTTC	CASRGGPFYEQYF
TRBJ2-2	.	TRBD1	TRBV5-1	TGCGCCAGCAGCCGGACAGGCGACACCGGGGAGCTGTTTTTT	CASSRTGDTGELFF
TRBJ1-1	.	TRBD1	TRBV11-3	TGTGCCAGCAGCTTAGATGGCGGACAGGGGTTCTTTCGTCCTGAAGCTTTCTTT	CASSLDGGQGFFRPEAFF
TRBJ2-1	once	TRBD2	TRBV29-1	TGCAGCGCCGGGGGGACTAGCGGGAGGGTAACCTACAATGAGCAGTTCTTC	CSAGGTSGRVTYNEQFF